This entry describes one T cell receptor beta chain. Antigen unknown. TCRdb's table, derived via immunoSEQ multiplex PCR, lists solely in-frame clones and lacks some. Of roughly 2.4 million clones in the sample, around 95% were seen once. The CDR3 runs 14 residues. CDR1 SGHTA and CDR2 FQGNSA come from the germline V gene. Trimming cost V 6 bases and J 2 bases, with 14 bases left between them. These data are taken from a study of shared clonotypes between healthy human individuals. General study findings and limits: The authors expected sequencing depth to affect clonotype sharing among donors. Only blood was sampled; tissue repertoires likely differ.

This chain links TRBV7-2 with TRBJ2-7, with a weak D call TRBD2 (6 bases). The sample consisted of naive CD4+ T cells sorted from blood. Subset indicated: CD45RA+ positively selected. The origin of this receptor is a man between 18 and 35 years old in good health. The CDR3, as DNA: TGTGCCAGCAGACCTTACGGGAGTACCTACGAGCAGTACTTC. It codes for CASRPYGSTYEQYF.